The TCR beta chain described here comes from a study of shared clonotypes between healthy human individuals. This clone was picked up one time. Its cognate antigen is unknown. Study-wide results and limits: The study generally estimated greater richness for naive than memory subsets.

Only Caucasian adults living in Nashville, Tennessee served as donors. This CDR3 has 15 residues. Germline V CDR1 and CDR2: SGDLS, YYNGEE. Unmatched junction bases numbered 7, after V lost 5 bases and J lost 3 bases. Profiled with immunoSEQ multiplex PCR; TCRdb holds only in-frame clones, not every one. The data contain about 1.1 million clones, 60% to 85% of them seen just once; the ten biggest clones take up about 0.94%. Material for sequencing was memory CD4+ T cells from PBMCs. Subset specified: CD45RA-negative fraction. This sequence was found in a man in his late teens or twenties in good health. Some clones in this sample may be carry-over from other donors' samples. The chain recombines TRBV9 with TRBJ1-3; 8 nucleotides match TRBD1. The CDR3 here is CASSFTGTGGNTIYF. The CDR3 nucleotides are TGTGCCAGCAGTTTTACCGGGACAGGTGGAAACACCATATATTTT.